Described below is a single TCR beta chain sequence and its context. The sample comes from a study of blood T cells in healthy people across ages. Primers used in a second PCR of roughly 6 to 11 cycles were a sample-barcoded 5' primer and a J-beta primer mix. From each sample, at least 2.5 million paired-end reads containing CDR3 were obtained. TCRdb called the 5' RACE reads again in MiXCR, with one record for every CDR3 protein. The sample has roughly 680,000 distinct CDR3 sequences; around 52% are singletons. Germline CDR1 and CDR2: SGHRS and YFSETQ. The CDR3 covers 15 residues. The sample consisted of blood. The chain has TRBV5-1 and TRBJ2-1, with 14 bases identical to TRBD2. The assigned J gene may be wrong: the sequence end matches TRBJ2-7 better. The TCR sequence derives from a woman aged 80 or over in good health. The CDR3: CASSTSGGAHNEQYF. In nucleotides, the CDR3 is TGCGCCAGCTCGACTAGCGGGGGGGCCCACAATGAGCAGTACTTC.